Sequencing of this TCR beta chain was carried out in a study of T-cell reconstitution after alpha-beta-depleted transplantation in children. Unique molecular identifiers were incorporated into the prepared TCRbeta library. TCRdb reanalysed the PCR reads using MiXCR and keeps one entry per CDR3 protein. The sample contains 530,000 or so distinct CDR3 sequences, roughly a quarter of which appear only once. Germline CDR1 and CDR2: KGHSH and LQKENI. The germline V and J ends were trimmed by 1 base and 2 bases, with 11 bases remaining between them. This CDR3 comprises 16 residues. Study-wide results and limits: By about two months after transplant, alpha-beta T cells reportedly arose from several hundred graft clones that had expanded. TCRbeta diversity was high at day 60 in some patients (a result of surviving recipient T cells and thymic progenitors). One year post-transplant, T-cell counts and diversity were largely derived from T cells produced anew.

Of note for this clonotype: Its cognate antigen is unknown.

Source: PBMCs, taken before TCRalphabeta/CD19-depleted stem cell transplant. The receptor was derived from a boy under two years old with Wiskott-Aldrich syndrome, due to receive a stem cell transplant. The rearrangement uses TRBV18 and TRBJ2-2; D gene uncertain. This chain's CDR3 is CASSPLDAVNTGELFF. The CDR3 DNA is TGTGCCAGCTCACCACTTGACGCAGTCAACACCGGGGAGCTGTTTTTT.